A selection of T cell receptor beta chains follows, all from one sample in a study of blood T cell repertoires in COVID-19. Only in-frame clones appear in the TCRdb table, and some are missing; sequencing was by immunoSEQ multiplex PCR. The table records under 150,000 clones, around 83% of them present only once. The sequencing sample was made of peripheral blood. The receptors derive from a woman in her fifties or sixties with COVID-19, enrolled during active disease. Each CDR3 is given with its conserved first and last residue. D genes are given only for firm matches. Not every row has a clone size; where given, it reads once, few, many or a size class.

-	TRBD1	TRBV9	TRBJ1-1	TGTGCCAGCAGCGTAGGTCCGGGACAGGGGGCGCGAGCTGAAGCTTTCTTT	CASSVGPGQGARAEAFF
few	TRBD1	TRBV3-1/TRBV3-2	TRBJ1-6	TGTGCCAGTACTTCAGGTGGGACAGGGTATTCACCCCTCCACTTT	CASTSGGTGYSPLHF
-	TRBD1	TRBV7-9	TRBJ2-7	TGTGCCAGCAGCTCCGGACAGGGGATTTCCTACGAGCAGTACTTC	CASSSGQGISYEQYF
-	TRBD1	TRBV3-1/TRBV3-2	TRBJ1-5	TGTGCCAGCAGCCAAGTACAGGGGGTAGGTCCCCAGCATTTT	CASSQVQGVGPQHF
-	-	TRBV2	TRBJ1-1	TGTGCCACCCGTACTCCCACTGAAGCTTTCTTT	CATRTPTEAFF
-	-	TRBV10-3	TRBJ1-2	TGTGCCATCAGTGGCCTACAGGTCCTTAACTATGGCTACACCTTC	CAISGLQVLNYGYTF
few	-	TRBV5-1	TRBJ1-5	TGCGCCAGCAGCCCCGGGGGGCCAGGGCAGCCCCAGCATTTT	CASSPGGPGQPQHF
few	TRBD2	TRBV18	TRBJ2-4	TGTGCCAGCTTCCCGAGCGGGGGGGCCGGAAACATTCAGTACTTC	CASFPSGGAGNIQYF
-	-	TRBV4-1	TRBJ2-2	TGCGCCAGCAGCCAAGCGACACAGGGATTGAACACCGGGGAGCTGTTTTTT	CASSQATQGLNTGELFF
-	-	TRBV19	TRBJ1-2	TGTGCCAGCGGGAGGAACTATGGCTACACCTTC	CASGRNYGYTF
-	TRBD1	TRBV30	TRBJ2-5	TGTGCCTGGAGTCCCACGGGACAGGGCAGGGAGACCCAGTACTTC	CAWSPTGQGRETQYF
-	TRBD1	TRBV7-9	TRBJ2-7	TGTGCCAGCAGCAATAAAGGACAGGGGCATTCATACGAGCAGTACTTC	CASSNKGQGHSYEQYF
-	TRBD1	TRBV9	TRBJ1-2	TGTGCCAGCAGCGTAGGGACAGGGGGCGCCTTGAGCGGCTACACCTTC	CASSVGTGGALSGYTF
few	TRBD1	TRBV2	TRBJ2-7	TGTGCCAGCAGGGGACAGGGGCCGGGGGAGCAGTACTTC	CASRGQGPGEQYF
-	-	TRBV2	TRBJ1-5	TGTGCCAGCATTAGACAGGTCGGTCAGCCCCAGCATTTT	CASIRQVGQPQHF
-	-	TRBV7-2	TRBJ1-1	TGTGCCAGCAGCTTGGGGGGGGGATCGGTTACCCCAACTGAAGCTTTCTTT	CASSLGGGSVTPTEAFF
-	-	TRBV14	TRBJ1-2	TGTGCCAGCAGCCAAACGGTGAACAGCAACTATGGCTACACCTTC	CASSQTVNSNYGYTF
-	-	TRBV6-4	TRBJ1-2	TGTGCCAGCAGCCTGACCCAGGGGTCCTATGGCTACACCTTC	CASSLTQGSYGYTF
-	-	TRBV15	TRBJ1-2	TGTGCCACCAGCACCAATACTCTAACGGGAGTCTATGGCTACACCTTC	CATSTNTLTGVYGYTF
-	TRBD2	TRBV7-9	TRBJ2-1	TGTGCCAGCAGCTTCGGCGGTCTCTCCGCGGGGGGACGTTACAATGAGCAGTTCTTC	CASSFGGLSAGGRYNEQFF
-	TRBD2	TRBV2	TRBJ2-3	TGTGCCAGCAGTCGAAAACAGCGGGGGGCCCCCACAGATACGCAGTATTTT	CASSRKQRGAPTDTQYF
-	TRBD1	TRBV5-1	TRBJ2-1	TGCGCCAGCAGCTCGACAGGGATAAATGAGCAGTTCTTC	CASSSTGINEQFF
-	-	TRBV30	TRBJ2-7	TGTGCCTGGAGTGTACGAGGCTCCGTGACCTACGAGCAGTACTTC	CAWSVRGSVTYEQYF
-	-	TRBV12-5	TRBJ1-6	TGTGCTAGTGGTTTGGTAATCCAGGGGACCTCCTATAATTCACCCCTCCACTTT	CASGLVIQGTSYNSPLHF
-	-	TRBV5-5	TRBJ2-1	TGTGCCAGCAGCTTGGTTGGGGGGTCCTACAATGAGCAGTTCTTC	CASSLVGGSYNEQFF
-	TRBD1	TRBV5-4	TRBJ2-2	TGTGCCAGCAGTCGGGACAGGGCGCGGACCGGGGAGCTGTTTTTT	CASSRDRARTGELFF
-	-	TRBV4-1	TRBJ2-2	TGCGCCAGCAGCCAAGAGGGGCGGGGGCCCGGGGAGCTGTTTTTT	CASSQEGRGPGELFF
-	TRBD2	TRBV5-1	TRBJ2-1	TGCGCCAGCAGCCTAGCGGGGGACTACAATGAGCAGTTCTTC	CASSLAGDYNEQFF
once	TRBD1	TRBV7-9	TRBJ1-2	TGTGCCAGCAGCTTACAACCCGGGACAGGGGGTAACTATGGCTACACCTTC	CASSLQPGTGGNYGYTF
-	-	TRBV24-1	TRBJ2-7	TGTGCCACCAGTGTCATTTACGAGCAGTACTTC	CATSVIYEQYF
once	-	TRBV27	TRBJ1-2	TGTGCCAGCAGTCGGCAGGGGCATGGCTACACCTTC	CASSRQGHGYTF
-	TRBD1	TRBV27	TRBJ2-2	TGTGCCAGCAGTAAGCGACTGGGACAGGGGAGTGACTGGACCGGGGAGCTGTTTTTT	CASSKRLGQGSDWTGELFF
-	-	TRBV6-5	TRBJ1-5	TGTGCCAGCAGCTCCGCCCCCAGTAGCAATCAGCCCCAGCATTTT	CASSSAPSSNQPQHF
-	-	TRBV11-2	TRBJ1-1	TGTGCCAGCAGCCCTAGACAGAGGCGCATGAACACTGAAGCTTTCTTT	CASSPRQRRMNTEAFF
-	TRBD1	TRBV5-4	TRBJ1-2	TGTGCCAGCAGCCCGGACAGGGGGGGCTGGGGCTACACCTTC	CASSPDRGGWGYTF
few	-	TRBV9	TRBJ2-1	TGTGCCAGCAGCGTAAGCCTGGATGAGCAGTTCTTC	CASSVSLDEQFF
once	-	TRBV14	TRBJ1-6	TGTGCCAGCAGCCAAGCAGTTTACGATTCACCCCTCCACTTT	CASSQAVYDSPLHF
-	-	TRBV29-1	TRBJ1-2	TGCAGCGTTGGAGGGGGGGACAACTATGGCTACACCTTC	CSVGGGDNYGYTF
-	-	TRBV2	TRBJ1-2	TGTGCCAGCAGTCTAGGGGTTTCCGGCTATGGCTACACCTTC	CASSLGVSGYGYTF
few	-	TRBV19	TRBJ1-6	TGTGCCAGTAGTATAGCTCAGTTAAATTCACCCCTCCACTTT	CASSIAQLNSPLHF
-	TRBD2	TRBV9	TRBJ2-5	TGTGCCAGCAGCGCTGGGGGACTAGCGGGGGGACAAGAGACCCAGTACTTC	CASSAGGLAGGQETQYF
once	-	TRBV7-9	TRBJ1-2	TGTGCCAGCAGCCCAAGCGCTTCCAACCCGGGCTACACCTTC	CASSPSASNPGYTF
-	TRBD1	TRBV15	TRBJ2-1	TGTGCCACCAGCAGAGATGTCGGGACAGGGGGTCTGAATGAGCAGTTCTTC	CATSRDVGTGGLNEQFF
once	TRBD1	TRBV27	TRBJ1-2	TGTGCCAGCAGCTCTTCAATTAAAGCGGGACAGGGGTTGGTTGGCTACACCTTC	CASSSSIKAGQGLVGYTF
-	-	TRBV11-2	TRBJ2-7	TGTGCCAGCAGCTTAGATGACAGATTCTACGAGCAGTACTTC	CASSLDDRFYEQYF
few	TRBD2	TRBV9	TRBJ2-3	TGTGCCAGCAGCGTAGGGCTAGCGGCTGCCACAGATACGCAGTATTTT	CASSVGLAAATDTQYF
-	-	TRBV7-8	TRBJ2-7	TGTGCCAGCAGCTTAGGGGGGGACTTGTCCTACGAGCAGTACTTC	CASSLGGDLSYEQYF
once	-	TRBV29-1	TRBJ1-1	TGCAGCGGAGAACAGGGTGGGAATACTGAAGCTTTCTTT	CSGEQGGNTEAFF
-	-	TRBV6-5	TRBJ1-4	TGTGCCAGCAGTCCTTTCGGGGGGGATGAAAAACTGTTTTTT	CASSPFGGDEKLFF